Below, 20 T cell receptor beta chains from the same sample are listed, as sequenced in a study of shared clonotypes between healthy human individuals. TCRdb keeps only in-frame clones here, not all; method: immunoSEQ multiplex PCR. The data show 2 million to 3 million clones, over 85% seen once. Sequencing input: naive CD4+ T cells from PBMCs. Noted subset: CD45RA+ positively selected. The receptors derive from a man aged 18 to 29 in good health. Some clones in this sample may be carry-over from other donors' samples.

The DNA for the CDR3 is TGCGCCAGCAGCCAGGCAGGGGTTTCCACCTACGAGCAGTACTTC. It specifies CASSQAGVSTYEQYF. The chain uses TRBV4-1 and TRBJ2-7; D may be TRBD1 (6 bases). The V end lost 3 bases, the J end lost 2 bases, and 14 bases lay between the germline ends. Germline lookup yields CDR1 MGHRA and CDR2 YSYEKL. CDR3 length equals 15 residues.

The chain couples TRBV19 to TRBJ2-7; D uncertain. V was pared by 4 bases and J by 3 bases, with 10 bases between. Germline V gives CDR1 LNHDA, CDR2 SQIVND (reference sequence). The CDR3 extends over 13 amino acids. In DNA, the CDR3 is TGTGCCAGTAGTACCCAAATACACTACGAGCAGTACTTC. Its translation: CASSTQIHYEQYF.

The V gene is TRBV27, the J gene TRBJ2-1; 7 positions agree with TRBD1. V lost 3 bases to trimming and J lost 8 bases; unmatched junction nucleotides: 7. The germline gives CDR1 MNHEY, CDR2 SMNVEV (reference sequence). This CDR3 comprises 14 residues. CDR3 sequence: CASSFYDRAHEQFF. The CDR3 DNA reads as TGTGCCAGCAGTTTTTACGACAGGGCCCATGAGCAGTTCTTC.

This chain joins TRBV9 and TRBJ2-7, with D possibly called TRBD1 or TRBD2 (5 bases each). The CDR3 is 13 amino acids. Between the trimmed V and J ends, which lost 4 bases and 3 bases, there was a span of 11 bases. CDR1 is SGDLS and CDR2 is YYNGEE in the germline V gene. The CDR3 coding sequence is TGTGCCAGCAGCCGGGACCAGAACTACGAGCAGTACTTC. It translates to CASSRDQNYEQYF.

The V gene is TRBV9, the J gene TRBJ2-7, with D possibly being TRBD2 (5 bases). Germline CDR1 is SGDLS and CDR2 is YYNGEE. CDR3 length: 14 residues. With 2 bases removed from V and 5 bases from J, the gap between germline ends came to 14 bases. In DNA, the CDR3 is TGTGCCAGCAGCGTTTCGGGGAGCAGAGACGAGCAGTACTTC. Residues: CASSVSGSRDEQYF.

The chain couples TRBV30 to TRBJ1-3; D perhaps matches TRBD1 (5 bases). The germline V gene encodes CDR1 GTSNPN and CDR2 SVGIG (reference sequence). The CDR3 consists of 10 residues. Trimming removed 5 bases at V and 8 bases at J, with 7 bases between. CDR3 coding DNA: TGTGCCTGGGGGGGGGACACCATATATTTT. Translated: CAWGGDTIYF. The full variable domain, with the rest looked up from reference TRBV30 and TRBJ1-3, is SQTIHQWPATLVQPVGSPLSLECTVEGTSNPNLYWYRQAAGRGLQLLFYSVGIGQISSEVPQNLSASRPQDRQFILSSKKLLLSDSGFYLCAWGGDTIYFGEGSWLTVV.

This rearrangement joins TRBV6-9 to TRBJ2-3; D unresolved. V dropped 3 bases and J dropped 4 bases, with 11 bases sitting between them. This CDR3 is built from 14 residues. The V gene's germline CDR1 is MNHGY and CDR2 SVAAGI. In DNA form, the CDR3 reads TGTGCCAGCAGTTACTCGACTGGGTCAGATACGCAGTATTTT. Translating gives CASSYSTGSDTQYF.

The table lists this clone with a count of one. V and J are TRBV7-9 and TRBJ2-1, with 7 bases lining up with TRBD1. The CDR3 has 14 amino acids. J lost 6 bases, V lost 4 bases, and 6 bases had no gene match. CDR1 and CDR2 from the germline V gene are SEHNR and FQNEAQ (reference sequence). In DNA, the CDR3 is TGTGCCAGCAGCTCCCTTACAGGGGCCAATGAGCAGTTCTTC. Protein sequence: CASSSLTGANEQFF.

The rearrangement uses TRBV28 and TRBJ1-1, with TRBD1 identical over 12 bases. The CDR3 runs 18 residues. Germline V CDR1 and CDR2: MDHEN, SYDVKM. The J segment lost 2 bases and the V segment lost 8 bases, leaving 15 bases of the junction unmatched. In nucleotides, the CDR3 is TGTGCCAGCGTACTGGTTACGGGGACAGGGGGCCCTAACACTGAAGCTTTCTTT. It specifies CASVLVTGTGGPNTEAFF.

This chain connects TRBV11-1 to TRBJ2-7, with D possibly matching TRBD1 (6 bases). V lost 3 bases to trimming and J lost 5 bases, with 17 bases between them. Germline V CDR1 and CDR2: SGHAT, FQDESV (reference sequence). This CDR3 is 15 amino acids long. The CDR3 nucleotides are TGTGCCAGCAGCTTTTTTTGGGGGCAGAGGGACGAGCAGTACTTC. Its protein product is CASSFFWGQRDEQYF.

J is TRBJ2-1 and V is TRBV5-1; 9 bases fit TRBD2. CDR1 and CDR2 from the germline V gene are SGHRS and YFSETQ. CDR3 length: 16 residues. V shed 2 bases and J 7 bases; nucleotides not matched to a gene: 10. CDR3 DNA: TGCGCCAGCAGCTTCCGTATAGCGGGAGTAGGGAATGAGCAGTTCTTC. It encodes CASSFRIAGVGNEQFF.

Of note for this clone: Distinct nucleotide sequences in the sample also encode this CDR3. Written as DNA, the CDR3 is TGTGCCAGCAGCGTAGATCCGGAGAGCTCCTACGAGCAGTACTTC. Its translation: CASSVDPESSYEQYF. The V and J genes are TRBV9 and TRBJ2-7; no definite D call. CDR3 size: 15 residues. Germline lookup yields CDR1 SGDLS and CDR2 YYNGEE. Trimming removed 0 bases from V and 0 bases from J, with 10 bases in between.

This clone showed up just once. This rearrangement joins TRBV7-9 to TRBJ2-6; TRBD1 matches at 8 bases. Germline loops: CDR1 SEHNR, CDR2 FQNEAQ (reference sequence). CDR3 length: 14 residues. V shed 5 bases, J shed 8 bases, and the junction held 5 bases outside the gene matches. The CDR3 coding sequence is TGTGCCAGCAGCCTCAGGGACAGGCCCAACGTCCTGACTTTC. This codes for CASSLRDRPNVLTF.

This sequence joins TRBV29-1 and TRBJ2-7; 11 bases fit TRBD1. The CDR3 has 16 residues. Germline loops: CDR1 SQVTM, CDR2 ANQGSEA. The J segment lost 6 bases and the V segment lost 4 bases, leaving 14 bases of the junction unmatched. The CDR3 reads CSVGQHPGQGAVEQYF. The CDR3 DNA follows: TGCAGCGTTGGGCAACACCCAGGACAGGGGGCGGTCGAGCAGTACTTC.

The chain is built from TRBV6-5 and TRBJ2-1; 10 positions match TRBD2. The CDR3 runs to 16 residues. V shed 2 bases, J shed 8 bases, and the junction held 9 bases outside the gene matches. In germline, CDR1 is MNHEY, CDR2 SVGAGI. CDR3 loop: CASSYTLAGVSYEQFF. The CDR3 DNA sequence: TGTGCCAGCAGTTACACCCTAGCGGGAGTAAGCTATGAGCAGTTCTTC.

The chain recombines TRBV27 with TRBJ2-1; D might be TRBD2 (5 bases). V lost 5 bases to trimming and J lost 3 bases, with 17 bases between them. The CDR3 length is 16 residues. Germline CDR1 and CDR2: MNHEY and SMNVEV (reference sequence). Here the CDR3 DNA reads TGTGCCAGCAGTAGGGCGGGCGGGTCCATCTACAATGAGCAGTTCTTC. It translates to CASSRAGGSIYNEQFF.

Concerning this clone itself: This sample also contains other DNA sequences that code for the same CDR3. The chain is built from TRBV5-1 and TRBJ2-3, with D possibly being TRBD1 (6 bases). Trimming removed 3 bases from V and 0 bases from J, with 8 bases in between. Looked up from germline, CDR1 is SGHRS and CDR2 is YFSETQ. The CDR3 runs to 14 residues. The CDR3 here is CASSSGASTDTQYF. The CDR3 nucleotides read TGCGCCAGCAGCTCAGGGGCGAGCACAGATACGCAGTATTTT.

Only one count was recorded for this clone. The chain combines TRBV10-3 with TRBJ1-1, with TRBD1 matching over 7 bases. J gave up 0 bases and V 6 bases, and 13 bases lay outside the gene matches. From germline, CDR1 is ENHRY and CDR2 SYGVKD. This CDR3 contains 17 residues. CDR3 in amino acids: CAIREPGQRVLNTEAFF. CDR3 nucleotides: TGTGCCATCAGAGAACCGGGACAGAGGGTTTTGAACACTGAAGCTTTCTTT.

Remarks on this clone: The same CDR3 also results from other DNA sequences found in this sample. The CDR3 sequence is CASSLTQNTEAFF. The CDR3 DNA reads as TGTGCCAGCAGCCTCACACAGAACACTGAAGCTTTCTTT. The chain recombines TRBV7-2 with TRBJ1-1, with D unclear. V lost 5 bases and J lost 1, with 8 bases in between. Looked up from germline, CDR1 is SGHTA and CDR2 is FQGNSA. The CDR3 sequence is 13 residues long.

This chain connects TRBV5-1 to TRBJ2-1; D is ambiguous. CDR1 and CDR2 (germline): SGHRS, YFSETQ. The CDR3 extends over 15 amino acids. V was cut by 1 base and J by 7 bases, with 15 bases left in between. CDR3 bases: TGCGCCAGCAGCTTGTTTGTGGGAACCAAGAATGAGCAGTTCTTC. Translating gives CASSLFVGTKNEQFF.